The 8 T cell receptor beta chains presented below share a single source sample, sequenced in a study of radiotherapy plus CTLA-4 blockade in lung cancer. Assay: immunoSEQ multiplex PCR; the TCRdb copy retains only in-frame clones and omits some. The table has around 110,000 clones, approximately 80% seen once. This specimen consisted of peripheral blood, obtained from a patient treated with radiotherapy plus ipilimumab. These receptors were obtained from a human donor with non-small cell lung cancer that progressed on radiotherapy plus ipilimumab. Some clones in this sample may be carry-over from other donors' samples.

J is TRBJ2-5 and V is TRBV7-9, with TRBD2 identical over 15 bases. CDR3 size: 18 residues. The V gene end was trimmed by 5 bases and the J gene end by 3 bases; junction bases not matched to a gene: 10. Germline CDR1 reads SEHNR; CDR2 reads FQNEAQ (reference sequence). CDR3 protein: CASSPSLGTSGGKETQYF. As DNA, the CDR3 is TGTGCCAGCAGCCCTTCACTTGGGACTAGCGGGGGGAAAGAGACCCAGTACTTC.

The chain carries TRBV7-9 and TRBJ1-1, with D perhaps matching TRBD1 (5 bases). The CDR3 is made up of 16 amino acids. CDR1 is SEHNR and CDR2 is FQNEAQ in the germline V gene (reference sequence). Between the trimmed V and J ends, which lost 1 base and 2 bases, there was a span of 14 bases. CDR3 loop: CASSLGAGWSNTEAFF. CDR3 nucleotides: TGTGCCAGCAGCTTAGGGGCAGGGTGGTCCAACACTGAAGCTTTCTTT.

The CDR3 DNA sequence: TGTGCCAGCAGCTTAGATCGGTCCCTGCGGGAAAAACTGTTTTTT. It translates to CASSLDRSLREKLFF. The V call is TRBV11-2, the J call TRBJ1-4, with D hard to call. Germline V lookup: CDR1 SGHAT, CDR2 FQNNGV. The CDR3 has 15 amino acids. Trimming pared 0 bases from V and 8 bases from J, leaving 13 bases between.

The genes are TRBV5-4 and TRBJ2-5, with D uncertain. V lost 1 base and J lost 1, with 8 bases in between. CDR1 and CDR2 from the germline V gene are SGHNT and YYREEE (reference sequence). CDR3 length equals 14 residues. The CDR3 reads CASSLLGIQETQYF. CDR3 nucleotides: TGTGCCAGCAGCTTGTTGGGGATCCAAGAGACCCAGTACTTC.

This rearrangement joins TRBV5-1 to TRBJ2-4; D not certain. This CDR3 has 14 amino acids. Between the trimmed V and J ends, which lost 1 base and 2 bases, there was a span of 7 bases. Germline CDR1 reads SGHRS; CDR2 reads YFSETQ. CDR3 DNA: TGCGCCAGCAGCTTGTTGGGGTCCAAAAACATTCAGTACTTC. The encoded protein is CASSLLGSKNIQYF.

CDR3 protein: CASSQSDDRDFYEQYF. The CDR3 DNA follows: TGCGCCAGCAGCCAATCCGACGACAGGGATTTTTACGAGCAGTACTTC. The chain couples TRBV4-3 to TRBJ2-5, with TRBD1 identical over 7 bases. The J call may be incorrect, as the DNA end agrees better with TRBJ2-7. The germline V gene has CDR1 LGHNA and CDR2 YSLEER. The length of the CDR3 is 16 residues.

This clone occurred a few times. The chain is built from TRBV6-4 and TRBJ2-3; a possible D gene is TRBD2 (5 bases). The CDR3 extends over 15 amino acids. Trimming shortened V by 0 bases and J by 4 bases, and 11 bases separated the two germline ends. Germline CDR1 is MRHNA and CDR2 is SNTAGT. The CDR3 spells CASSDSSGEADTQYF. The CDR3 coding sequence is TGTGCCAGCAGTGACTCCTCCGGGGAAGCAGATACGCAGTATTTT.

CDR3 DNA: TGTGCCAGCTCACCATCCAGGGACTACGAGCAGTACTTC. Its protein product is CASSPSRDYEQYF. The chain carries TRBV18 and TRBJ2-7; D perhaps matches TRBD1 (5 bases). V lost 2 bases and J lost 3, with 8 bases in between. Germline-derived CDR1 and CDR2 are KGHSH and LQKENI. The CDR3 extends over 13 amino acids.